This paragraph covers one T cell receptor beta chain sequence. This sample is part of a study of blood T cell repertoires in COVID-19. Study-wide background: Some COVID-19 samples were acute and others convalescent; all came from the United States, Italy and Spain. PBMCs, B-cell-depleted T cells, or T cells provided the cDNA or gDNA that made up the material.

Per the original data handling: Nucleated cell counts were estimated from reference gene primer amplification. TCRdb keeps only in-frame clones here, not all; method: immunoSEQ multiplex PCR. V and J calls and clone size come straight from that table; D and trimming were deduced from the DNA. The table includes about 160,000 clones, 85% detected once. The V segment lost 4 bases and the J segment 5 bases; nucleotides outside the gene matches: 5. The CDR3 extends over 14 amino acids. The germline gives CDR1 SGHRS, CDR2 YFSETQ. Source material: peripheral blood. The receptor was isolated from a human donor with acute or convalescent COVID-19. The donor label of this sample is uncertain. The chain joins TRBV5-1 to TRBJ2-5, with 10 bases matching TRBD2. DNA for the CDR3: TGCGCCAGCAGCCCCGGGACTAGCGTTGAGACCCAGTACTTC. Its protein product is CASSPGTSVETQYF.